This T cell receptor (beta chain) was sequenced during a study of tumour-infiltrating T cells in Burkitt lymphoma. Study-wide context: Repertoire clonality predicted overall and progression-free survival.

Only in-frame clones appear in the TCRdb table, and some are missing; sequencing was by immunoSEQ multiplex PCR. The sample consists of more than 12,000 clones, roughly 74% of them appearing once. With regard to this clone: Mismatch with germline at one junction end may stem from a read error.

Germline CDR1 reads SGHDN; CDR2 reads FVKESK. This CDR3 has 11 residues. The chain carries TRBV14 and TRBJ2-1, with a tentative D call TRBD2 (6 bases). The sample consisted of tumor tissue. The TCR was taken from a human donor with diffuse large B-cell lymphoma. The CDR3 coding sequence is TGTGCCAGCAGCCAGGAGGGTCATGTGGTCTTC. As protein: CASSQEGHVVF.